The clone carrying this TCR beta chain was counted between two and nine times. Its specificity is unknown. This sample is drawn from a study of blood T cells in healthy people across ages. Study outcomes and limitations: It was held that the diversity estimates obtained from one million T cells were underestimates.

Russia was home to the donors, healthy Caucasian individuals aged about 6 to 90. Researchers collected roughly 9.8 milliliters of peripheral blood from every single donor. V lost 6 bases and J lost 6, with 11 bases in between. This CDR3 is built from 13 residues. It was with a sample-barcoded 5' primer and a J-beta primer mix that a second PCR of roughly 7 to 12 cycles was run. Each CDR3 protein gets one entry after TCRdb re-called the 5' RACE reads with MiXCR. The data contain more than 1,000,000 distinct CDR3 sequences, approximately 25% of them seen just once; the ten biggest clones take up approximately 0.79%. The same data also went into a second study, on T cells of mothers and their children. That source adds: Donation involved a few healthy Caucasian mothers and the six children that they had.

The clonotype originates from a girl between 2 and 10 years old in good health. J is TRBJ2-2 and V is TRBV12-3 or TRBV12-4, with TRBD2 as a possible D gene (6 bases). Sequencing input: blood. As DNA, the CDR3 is TGTGCCAGCAGACAACTAGCAGCCGGGGAGCTGTTTTTT. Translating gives CASRQLAAGELFF.